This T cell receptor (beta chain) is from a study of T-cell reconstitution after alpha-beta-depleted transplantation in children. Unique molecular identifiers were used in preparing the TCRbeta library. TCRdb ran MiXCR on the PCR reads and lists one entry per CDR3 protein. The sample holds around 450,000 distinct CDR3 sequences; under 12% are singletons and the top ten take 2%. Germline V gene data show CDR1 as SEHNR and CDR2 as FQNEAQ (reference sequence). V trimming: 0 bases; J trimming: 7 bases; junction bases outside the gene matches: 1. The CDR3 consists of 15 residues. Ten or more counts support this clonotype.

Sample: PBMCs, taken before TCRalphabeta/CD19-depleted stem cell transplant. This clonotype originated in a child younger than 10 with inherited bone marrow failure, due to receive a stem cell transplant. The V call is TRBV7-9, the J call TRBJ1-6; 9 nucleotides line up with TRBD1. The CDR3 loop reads CASSLAQGANSPLHF. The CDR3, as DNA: TGTGCCAGCAGCTTAGCACAGGGGGCCAATTCACCCCTCCACTTT.